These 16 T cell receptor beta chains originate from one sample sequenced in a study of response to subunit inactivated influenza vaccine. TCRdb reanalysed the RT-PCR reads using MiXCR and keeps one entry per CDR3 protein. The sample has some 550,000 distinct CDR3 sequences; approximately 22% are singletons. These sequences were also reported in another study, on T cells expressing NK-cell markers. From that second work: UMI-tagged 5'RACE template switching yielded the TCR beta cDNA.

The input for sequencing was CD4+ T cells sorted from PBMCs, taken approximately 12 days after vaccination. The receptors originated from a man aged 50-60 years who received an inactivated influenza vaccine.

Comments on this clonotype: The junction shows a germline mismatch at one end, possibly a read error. The CDR3 nucleotides read TGTGCTAGCAGCTTAGAATCCACCGGGACCCAGTACTTC. Translating it yields CASSLESTGTQYF. This rearrangement joins TRBV7-7 to TRBJ2-5; D is unresolved. CDR1 is SSHAT, CDR2 FNYEAQ, per germline (reference sequence). This CDR3 has 13 amino acids.

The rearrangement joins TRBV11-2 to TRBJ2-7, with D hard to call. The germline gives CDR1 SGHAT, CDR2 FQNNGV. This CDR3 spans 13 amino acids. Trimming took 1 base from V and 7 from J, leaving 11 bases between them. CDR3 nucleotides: TGTGCCAGCAGCTTAGTTGGGGTGGGGGAGCAGTACTTC. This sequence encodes CASSLVGVGEQYF.

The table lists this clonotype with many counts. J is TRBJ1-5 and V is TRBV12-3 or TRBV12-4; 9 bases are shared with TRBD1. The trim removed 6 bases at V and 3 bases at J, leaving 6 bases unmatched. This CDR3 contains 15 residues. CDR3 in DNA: TGTGCCAGCAGCCCAGGACAGGGGATCAATCAGCCCCAGCATTTT. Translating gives CASSPGQGINQPQHF.

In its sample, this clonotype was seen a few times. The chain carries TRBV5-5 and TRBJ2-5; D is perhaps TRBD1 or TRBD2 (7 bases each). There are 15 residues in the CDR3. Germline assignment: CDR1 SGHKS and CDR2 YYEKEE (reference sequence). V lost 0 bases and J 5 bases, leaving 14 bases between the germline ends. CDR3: CASSLVPGGGETQYF. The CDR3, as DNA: TGTGCCAGCAGCTTGGTGCCAGGGGGGGGGGAGACCCAGTACTTC.

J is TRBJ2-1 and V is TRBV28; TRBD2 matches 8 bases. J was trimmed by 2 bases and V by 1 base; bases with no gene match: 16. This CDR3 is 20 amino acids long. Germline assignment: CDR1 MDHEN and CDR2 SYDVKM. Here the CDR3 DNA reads TGTGCCAGCAGTTTATTCCAACACCCGGGACTAGATACGCCCTACAATGAGCAGTTCTTC. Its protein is CASSLFQHPGLDTPYNEQFF.

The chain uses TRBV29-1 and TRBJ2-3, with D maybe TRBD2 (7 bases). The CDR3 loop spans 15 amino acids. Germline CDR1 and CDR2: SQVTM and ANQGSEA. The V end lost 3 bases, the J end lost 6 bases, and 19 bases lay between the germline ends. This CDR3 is CSVEESRGPGDTQYF. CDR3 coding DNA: TGCAGCGTTGAGGAATCGCGGGGGCCTGGGGATACGCAGTATTTT.

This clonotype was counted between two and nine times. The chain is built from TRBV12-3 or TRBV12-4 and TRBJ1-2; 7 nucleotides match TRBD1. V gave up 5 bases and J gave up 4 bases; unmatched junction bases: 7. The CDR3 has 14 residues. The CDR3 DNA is TGTGCCAGCAGTCCCGGGACAGACTCCTATGGCTACACCTTC. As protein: CASSPGTDSYGYTF.

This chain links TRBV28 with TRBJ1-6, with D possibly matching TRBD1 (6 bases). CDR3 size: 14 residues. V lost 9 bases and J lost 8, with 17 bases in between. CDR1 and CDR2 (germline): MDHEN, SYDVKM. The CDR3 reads CASRTESLHSPLHF. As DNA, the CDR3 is TGTGCCAGTCGGACAGAGAGCCTCCATTCACCCCTCCACTTT. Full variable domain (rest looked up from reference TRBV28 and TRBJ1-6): DVKVTQSSRYLVKRTGEKVFLECVQDMDHENMFWYRQDPGLGLRLIYFSYDVKMKEKGDIPEGYSVSREKKERFSLILESASTNQTSMYLCASRTESLHSPLHFGNGTRLTVT.

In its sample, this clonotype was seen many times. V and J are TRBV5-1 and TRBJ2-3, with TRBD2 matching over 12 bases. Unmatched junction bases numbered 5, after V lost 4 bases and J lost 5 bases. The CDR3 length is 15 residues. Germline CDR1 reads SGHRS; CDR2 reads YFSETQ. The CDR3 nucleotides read TGCGCCAGCAGCATCGGACTAGCGGGAAGAGATACGCAGTATTTT. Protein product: CASSIGLAGRDTQYF. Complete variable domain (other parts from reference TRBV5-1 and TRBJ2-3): KAGVTQTPRYLIKTRGQQVTLSCSPISGHRSVSWYQQTPGQGLQFLFEYFSETQRNKGNFPGRFSGRQFSNSRSEMNVSTLELGDSALYLCASSIGLAGRDTQYFGPGTRLTVL.

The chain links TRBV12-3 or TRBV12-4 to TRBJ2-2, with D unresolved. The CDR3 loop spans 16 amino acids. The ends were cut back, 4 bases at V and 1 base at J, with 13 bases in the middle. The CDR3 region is CASSSRVLGNTGELFF. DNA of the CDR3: TGTGCCAGCAGTTCCCGGGTCTTGGGGAACACCGGGGAGCTGTTTTTT.

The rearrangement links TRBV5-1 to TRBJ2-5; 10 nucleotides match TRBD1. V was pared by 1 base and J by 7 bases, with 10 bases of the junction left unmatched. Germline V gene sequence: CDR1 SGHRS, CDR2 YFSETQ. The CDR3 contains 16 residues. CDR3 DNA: TGCGCCAGCAGCTTGACTACCGGGACAGGGGTGGGGACCCAGTACTTC. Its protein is CASSLTTGTGVGTQYF.

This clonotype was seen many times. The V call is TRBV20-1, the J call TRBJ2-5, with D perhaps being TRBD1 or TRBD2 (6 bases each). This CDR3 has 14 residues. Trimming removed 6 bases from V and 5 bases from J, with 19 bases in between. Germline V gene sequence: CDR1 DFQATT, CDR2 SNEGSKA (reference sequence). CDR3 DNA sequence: TGCAGTGCGAGAATTAGGGGGGCCTTTGAGACCCAGTACTTC. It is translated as CSARIRGAFETQYF.

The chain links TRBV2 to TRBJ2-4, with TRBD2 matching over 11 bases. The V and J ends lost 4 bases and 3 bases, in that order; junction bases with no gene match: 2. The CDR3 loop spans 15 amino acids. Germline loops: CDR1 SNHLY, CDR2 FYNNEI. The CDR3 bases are TGTGCCAGCAGTGGACTAGCGGGACACAAAAACATTCAGTACTTC. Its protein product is CASSGLAGHKNIQYF.

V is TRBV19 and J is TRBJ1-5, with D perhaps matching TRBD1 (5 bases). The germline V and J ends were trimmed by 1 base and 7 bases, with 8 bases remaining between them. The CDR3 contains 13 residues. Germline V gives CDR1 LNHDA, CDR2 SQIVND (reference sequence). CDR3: CASSIGAGQPQHF. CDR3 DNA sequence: TGTGCCAGTAGTATAGGGGCAGGGCAGCCCCAGCATTTT.

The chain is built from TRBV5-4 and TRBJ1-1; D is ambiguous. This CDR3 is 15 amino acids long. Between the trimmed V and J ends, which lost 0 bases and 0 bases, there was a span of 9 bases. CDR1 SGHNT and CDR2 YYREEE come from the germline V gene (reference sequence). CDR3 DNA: TGTGCCAGCAGCTTGGCCGGGGTAATGAACACTGAAGCTTTCTTT. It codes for CASSLAGVMNTEAFF. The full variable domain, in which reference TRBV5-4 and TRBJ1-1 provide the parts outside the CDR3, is ETGVTQSPTHLIKTRGQQVTLRCSSQSGHNTVSWYQQALGQGPQFIFQYYREEENGRGNFPPRFSGLQFPNYSSELNVNALELDDSALYLCASSLAGVMNTEAFFGQGTRLTVV.

CDR3 nucleotide sequence: TGTGCCAGCAACCCCGTGGGACGGACCCGAATTGAGCAGTTCTTC. It translates to CASNPVGRTRIEQFF. The chain uses TRBV12-3 or TRBV12-4 and TRBJ2-1, with D tentatively TRBD1 or TRBD2 (5 bases each). The CDR3 is 15 residues long. With 7 bases removed from V and 9 bases from J, the gap between germline ends came to 22 bases.